Shown below are 24 T cell receptor beta chains from a single sample sequenced in a study of beta chain features in type 1 diabetes. Study results and limitations: Among patients with Type 1 diabetes, TCRB CDR3s were moderately but significantly shorter in every one of the four CD4+ subsets.

Expressed TCRB transcripts were sequenced because the isolated RNA had all been reverse transcribed beforehand. Some clones are missing from TCRdb's copy, which holds only in-frame ones; the method was immunoSEQ multiplex PCR. The repertoire has some 330,000 clones, roughly 12% of them found once; the top ten carry about 0.01%. The antigens of these receptors remain unknown. Sequencing used naive CD4+ T cells from blood. These TCRs come from a woman between 18 and 30 years old with type 1 diabetes.

The V and J genes are TRBV5-4 and TRBJ1-1, with D uncertain. The CDR3 is 12 residues long. V lost 5 bases to trimming and J lost 3 bases, with 8 bases between them. CDR1 is SGHNT, CDR2 YYREEE, per germline (reference sequence). Here the CDR3 reads CASRDTDTEAFF. As DNA, the CDR3 is TGTGCCAGCAGAGATACGGACACTGAAGCTTTCTTT.

The chain uses TRBV5-1 and TRBJ1-5, with D maybe TRBD1 (5 bases). The germline V and J ends were trimmed by 4 bases and 8 bases, with 10 bases remaining between them. The CDR3 is 12 residues long. Germline V CDR1 and CDR2: SGHRS, YFSETQ. The CDR3 is CASSLAGEPQHF. CDR3 in DNA: TGCGCCAGCAGCCTAGCGGGGGAGCCCCAGCATTTT.

This clone turned up a few times. The chain couples TRBV7-9 to TRBJ1-2, with TRBD1 identical over 8 bases. The ends lost 1 base at V and 7 bases at J; junction bases unmatched: 5. The CDR3 sequence is 14 residues long. Germline V gene data show CDR1 as SEHNR and CDR2 as FQNEAQ (reference sequence). The chain's CDR3 is CASSLGQGASGYTF. CDR3 bases: TGTGCCAGCAGCTTAGGGCAGGGGGCTTCTGGCTACACCTTC.

The V and J genes are TRBV30 and TRBJ2-4, with D tentatively TRBD2 (5 bases). The germline gives CDR1 GTSNPN, CDR2 SVGIG (reference sequence). The CDR3 runs 17 residues. The ends were cut back, 5 bases at V and 0 bases at J, with 20 bases in the middle. DNA for the CDR3: TGTGCCTGGGCCTCGCGGGCTGGTGGCCTAGCCAAAAACATTCAGTACTTC. It is translated as CAWASRAGGLAKNIQYF.

This clone was counted a few times. The rearrangement links TRBV7-2 to TRBJ2-1; 7 bases map to TRBD2. Trimming at V came to 3 bases and at J to 9 bases, leaving 17 bases not matched to a gene. Germline V gene lookup returns CDR1 SGHTA and CDR2 FQGNSA. This CDR3 is 17 amino acids long. The CDR3 sequence is CASSFRLSRGGSGEQFF. The CDR3 nucleotides are TGTGCCAGCAGCTTCCGACTTTCGCGGGGAGGGTCAGGTGAGCAGTTCTTC.

The chain's CDR3 is CASSQDSSLARKGGEQFF. DNA of the CDR3: TGCGCCAGCAGCCAAGATTCCTCACTAGCGAGAAAGGGGGGTGAGCAGTTCTTC. This rearrangement joins TRBV4-3 to TRBJ2-1; possibly TRBD2 for D (7 bases). Trimming removed 0 bases at V and 9 bases at J, with 24 bases between. From germline, CDR1 is LGHNA and CDR2 YSLEER. The CDR3 covers 18 residues.

This rearrangement joins TRBV5-6 to TRBJ2-4; D may be TRBD1 (5 bases). The V gene lost 4 bases and the J gene lost 5 bases, with 16 bases spanning the gap. Germline V gives CDR1 SGHDT, CDR2 YYEEEE. The CDR3 is 15 residues long. The CDR3 DNA reads TGTGCCAGCAGCCGGCCCGGACACGCGGAAAACATTCAGTACTTC. This codes for CASSRPGHAENIQYF.

This clone has a handful of counts. The rearrangement links TRBV29-1 to TRBJ2-3; 8 positions agree with TRBD2. This CDR3 region has 16 residues. Germline lookup yields CDR1 SQVTM and CDR2 ANQGSEA. V dropped 7 bases and J dropped 4; count of bases not matched to a gene: 16. CDR3 sequence (DNA): TGCAGCGCCCACTCCCTCCGACTAGCGACGGCAGATACGCAGTATTTT. It translates to CSAHSLRLATADTQYF.

This clone was seen only a few times. The chain is built from TRBV7-2 and TRBJ2-7; a weak D match, TRBD2 (6 bases). The V and J ends lost 0 bases and 2 bases respectively, with 17 bases between them. The CDR3 extends over 17 amino acids. The V gene's germline CDR1 is SGHTA and CDR2 FQGNSA. The CDR3 DNA follows: TGTGCCAGCAGCTTAGCCCAAGTCCGGGACTCCACCTACGAGCAGTACTTC. This codes for CASSLAQVRDSTYEQYF.

J is TRBJ1-2 and V is TRBV11-2, with D possibly being TRBD1 (5 bases). This CDR3 spans 15 amino acids. Trimming shortened V by 5 bases and J by 6 bases, and 19 bases separated the two germline ends. The V gene's germline CDR1 is SGHAT and CDR2 FQNNGV. The CDR3 nucleotides read TGTGCCAGCAGCCCCCCGAGACAGTCCTCAGATGGCTACACCTTC. Translated, it gives CASSPPRQSSDGYTF.

This clone turned up a few times. This chain links TRBV7-9 with TRBJ1-2; 7 bases agree with TRBD1. This CDR3 has 16 residues. V dropped 4 bases and J dropped 8; count of bases not matched to a gene: 16. Germline CDR1 SEHNR, CDR2 FQNEAQ (reference sequence). As DNA, the CDR3 is TGTGCCAGCAGCTCTTACCGCACAGGGGAAGATGGCGGCTACACCTTC. Its translation is CASSSYRTGEDGGYTF.

This clone showed up just a few times. The gene calls are TRBV4-3 and TRBJ2-7, with 12 nucleotides matching TRBD1. Per germline, CDR1 LGHNA and CDR2 YSLEER. Germline trimming cut 3 bases from V and 0 bases from J; bases unmatched to any gene: 3. The CDR3 is 16 amino acids. CDR3 sequence (DNA): TGCGCCAGCAGCCAGGGACAGGGGGCCTTCTCCTACGAGCAGTACTTC. This sequence encodes CASSQGQGAFSYEQYF.

This chain links TRBV7-2 with TRBJ1-1, with a weak D call TRBD1 (5 bases). V was trimmed by 5 bases and J by 5 bases, leaving 15 bases between them. The CDR3 runs 14 residues. Per germline, CDR1 SGHTA and CDR2 FQGNSA. The CDR3 DNA reads as TGTGCCAGCAGCCAAGCTGGGGCGAGGACTGAAGCTTTCTTT. Translated: CASSQAGARTEAFF.

The V and J genes are TRBV7-8 and TRBJ2-3, with 7 nucleotides matching TRBD1. V dropped 5 bases and J dropped 3; count of bases not matched to a gene: 2. The CDR3 runs to 13 residues. CDR1 and CDR2 from the germline V gene are SGHVS and FQNEAQ. CDR3 coding DNA: TGTGCCAGCAGCCCGGGACAGACAGATACGCAGTATTTT. As protein: CASSPGQTDTQYF. The variable domain in full, completed from reference TRBV7-8 and TRBJ2-3, reads GAGVSQSPRYKVAKRGQDVALRCDPISGHVSLFWYQQALGQGPEFLTYFQNEAQLDKSGLPSDRFFAERPEGSVSTLKIQRTQQEDSAVYLCASSPGQTDTQYFGPGTRLTVL.

The chain employs TRBV30 and TRBJ1-5; no clear D gene. CDR3 size: 15 residues. Looked up from germline, CDR1 is GTSNPN and CDR2 is SVGIG (reference sequence). Trimming stripped 7 bases from V and 7 bases from J, with 23 bases between. This CDR3 reads CALGYPSGSGQPQHF. DNA for the CDR3: TGTGCCTTAGGCTACCCATCGGGGTCAGGCCAGCCCCAGCATTTT.

The chain couples TRBV5-4 to TRBJ1-1; no firm D call. The length of the CDR3 is 13 residues. The V end lost 10 bases, the J end lost 0 bases, and 13 bases lay between the germline ends. Germline V gene data show CDR1 as SGHNT and CDR2 as YYREEE (reference sequence). CDR3 nucleotide sequence: TGTGCCTCGCGGGGTGGCATGAACACTGAAGCTTTCTTT. It codes for CASRGGMNTEAFF.

The chain recombines TRBV9 with TRBJ2-1; D is ambiguous. CDR1 is SGDLS and CDR2 is YYNGEE in the germline V gene. Between the trimmed V and J ends, which lost 0 bases and 0 bases, there was a span of 10 bases. This CDR3 contains 16 residues. CDR3 amino acids: CASSVVGRSSYNEQFF. The CDR3, as DNA: TGTGCCAGCAGCGTAGTTGGAAGGAGCTCCTACAATGAGCAGTTCTTC.

The J gene is TRBJ1-2, the V gene TRBV4-1, with 9 bases matching TRBD1. CDR3 length equals 15 residues. Trimming removed 0 bases from V and 4 bases from J; junction bases left unmatched: 3. Germline V gene data show CDR1 as MGHRA and CDR2 as YSYEKL. The CDR3 DNA sequence: TGCGCCAGCAGCCAAGATCAGGGACAGGGCTATGGCTACACCTTC. Translated, it gives CASSQDQGQGYGYTF.

This clone was counted a few times. A junction boundary mismatches the germline segment, possibly from a read error. Other DNA sequences within the sample encode an identical CDR3. This chain connects TRBV7-2 to TRBJ2-3, with 10 bases fitting TRBD2. The CDR3 runs 15 residues. In germline, CDR1 is SGHTA, CDR2 FQGNSA. The CDR3 sequence: CASSLAGVGTDTQYF. The CDR3 region has the DNA TGTGCCAGCAGCCTAGCGGGAGTCGGCACAGATACGCAGTATTTT.

Here the CDR3 reads CASTIGTGVHEQFF. As DNA, the CDR3 is TGTGCCAGCACTATCGGGACAGGGGTCCATGAGCAGTTCTTC. V usage is TRBV25-1 and J usage is TRBJ2-1; 10 bases agree with TRBD1. CDR1 MGHDK and CDR2 SYGVNS come from the germline V gene. V trimming: 7 bases; J trimming: 8 bases; junction bases outside the gene matches: 8. The CDR3 sequence is 14 residues long.

This chain uses TRBV2 with TRBJ1-1; no definite D call. Germline V CDR1 and CDR2: SNHLY, FYNNEI. The CDR3 sequence is 13 residues long. Deletions cut 2 bases from V and 1 base from J, with 5 bases between. CDR3 sequence reads: CASSEQENTEAFF. The CDR3 DNA reads as TGTGCCAGCAGTGAACAGGAGAACACTGAAGCTTTCTTT.

The chain recombines TRBV28 with TRBJ2-7; D might be TRBD1 (7 bases). V was trimmed by 2 bases and J by 7 bases, leaving 18 bases between them. The CDR3 runs to 15 residues. Germline V CDR1 and CDR2: MDHEN, SYDVKM. The CDR3 region has the DNA TGTGCCAGCAGTTTAAGGCGCCAGGGGGGTTTGGAGCAGTACTTC. This codes for CASSLRRQGGLEQYF.

CDR3 coding DNA: TGTGCCAGCTCCTCAGGGCTGAATGAAAAACTGTTTTTT. Its protein product is CASSSGLNEKLFF. The chain links TRBV6-5 to TRBJ1-4; D may be TRBD1 (5 bases). V shed 8 bases and J shed 5 bases, with 12 bases lying between them. Germline loops: CDR1 MNHEY, CDR2 SVGAGI. This CDR3 has 13 residues.

J is TRBJ2-7 and V is TRBV28; D is ambiguous. Deletions cut 6 bases from V and 6 bases from J, with 18 bases between. Germline V CDR1 and CDR2: MDHEN, SYDVKM. The CDR3 consists of 14 residues. CDR3 sequence: CASSIDARGSEQYF. The CDR3 DNA sequence: TGTGCCAGCAGCATAGATGCTCGAGGTTCCGAGCAGTACTTC.